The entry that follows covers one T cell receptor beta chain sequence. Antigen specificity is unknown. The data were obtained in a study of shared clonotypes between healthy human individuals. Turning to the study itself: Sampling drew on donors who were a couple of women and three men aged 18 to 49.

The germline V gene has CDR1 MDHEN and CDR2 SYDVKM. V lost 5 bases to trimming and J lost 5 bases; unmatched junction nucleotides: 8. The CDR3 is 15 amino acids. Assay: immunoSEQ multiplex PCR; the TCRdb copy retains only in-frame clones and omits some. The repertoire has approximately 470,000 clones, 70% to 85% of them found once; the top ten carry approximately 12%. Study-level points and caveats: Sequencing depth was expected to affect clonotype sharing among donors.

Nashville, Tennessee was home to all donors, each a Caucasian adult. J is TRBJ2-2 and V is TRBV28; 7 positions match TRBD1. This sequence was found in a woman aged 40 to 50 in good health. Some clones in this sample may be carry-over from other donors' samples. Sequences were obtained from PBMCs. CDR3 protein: CASSRTGGGTGELFF. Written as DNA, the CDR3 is TGTGCCAGCAGTCGGACAGGCGGCGGGACCGGGGAGCTGTTTTTT.